The 25 T cell receptor beta chains in this list originate from one sample, sequenced in a study of T-cell reconstitution after alpha-beta-depleted transplantation in children. Construction of the TCRbeta library involved unique molecular identifiers. One entry per CDR3 protein results from TCRdb running MiXCR on the PCR reads. The data show about a million distinct CDR3 sequences, under 30% seen once. The starting material was PBMCs, mostly from graft donor cells, obtained 360 days after TCRalphabeta/CD19-depleted stem cell transplant. The receptor source for this set is a boy under three years old who had a stem cell transplant for SCID, so the T cells may come from the graft donor.

This clonotype was found a few times. This rearrangement joins TRBV7-3 to TRBJ1-1, with D possibly matching TRBD1 (5 bases). The CDR3 has 15 residues. CDR1 SGHTA and CDR2 FQGTGA come from the germline V gene. Trimming stripped 2 bases from V and 3 bases from J, with 13 bases between. The chain's CDR3 is CASSLLGRGDTEAFF. In DNA, the CDR3 is TGTGCCAGCAGCTTATTGGGGAGGGGTGACACTGAAGCTTTCTTT. Filled out from reference TRBV7-3 and TRBJ1-1, the complete variable domain reads GAGVSQTPSNKVTEKGKYVELRCDPISGHTALYWYRQSLGQGPEFLIYFQGTGAADDSGLPNDRFFAVRPEGSVSTLKIQRTERGDSAVYLCASSLLGRGDTEAFFGQGTRLTVV.

The chain couples TRBV7-2 to TRBJ2-3, with 7 bases aligning to TRBD2. The V gene's germline CDR1 is SGHTA and CDR2 FQGNSA. This CDR3 is built from 15 residues. The junction had 8 bases not matched to a gene; V was cut back by 2 bases and J by 6 bases. The CDR3 nucleotides read TGTGCCAGCAGCTTACAAAGGGGAGCGGGGGATACGCAGTATTTT. It specifies CASSLQRGAGDTQYF. Variable domain in full (rest from reference TRBV7-2 and TRBJ2-3): GAGVSQSPSNKVTEKGKDVELRCDPISGHTALYWYRQSLGQGLEFLIYFQGNSAPDKSGLPSDRFSAERTGGSVSTLTIQRTQQEDSAVYLCASSLQRGAGDTQYFGPGTRLTVL.

The chain recombines TRBV6-5 with TRBJ1-6; no definite D call. V was clipped by 0 bases and J by 10 bases, with 16 bases between them. The CDR3 is 16 residues long. Germline V lookup: CDR1 MNHEY, CDR2 SVGAGI. Written as DNA, the CDR3 is TGTGCCAGCAGTTACTCCAGTCGGGGATGGGAGTCACCCCTCCACTTT. Protein sequence: CASSYSSRGWESPLHF.

The chain carries TRBV7-9 and TRBJ2-3, with no clear D. Trimming took off 1 base at V and 0 bases at J, with 11 bases between the two ends. The CDR3 is 16 amino acids. CDR1 SEHNR and CDR2 FQNEAQ come from the germline V gene (reference sequence). CDR3 sequence reads: CASSLGYGTSTDTQYF. DNA of the CDR3: TGTGCCAGCAGCTTAGGCTACGGTACTAGCACAGATACGCAGTATTTT.

Only a few counts were recorded for this clonotype. The CDR3: CASSVGVLWDRPYEQYF. CDR3 DNA sequence: TGTGCCAGCAGTGTGGGGGTCTTGTGGGACAGGCCCTACGAGCAGTACTTC. The V gene is TRBV2, the J gene TRBJ2-7; 8 bases agree with TRBD1. The CDR3 consists of 17 residues. Germline CDR1 is SNHLY and CDR2 is FYNNEI. Trimming cost V 4 bases and J 2 bases; bases outside gene matches: 13. Filled out from reference TRBV2 and TRBJ2-7, the complete variable domain reads EPEVTQTPSHQVTQMGQEVILRCVPISNHLYFYWYRQILGQKVEFLVSFYNNEISEKSEIFDDQFSVERPDGSNFTLKIRSTKLEDSAMYFCASSVGVLWDRPYEQYFGPGTRLTVT.

This clonotype showed up just a few times. The genes are TRBV5-1 and TRBJ1-1, with D possibly being TRBD1 (5 bases). V was shortened by 3 bases and J by 4 bases, with 13 bases between the two germline ends. Germline CDR1 reads SGHRS; CDR2 reads YFSETQ. CDR3 size: 14 residues. DNA of the CDR3: TGCGCCAGCAGCTCCAGGGAGGGCGCCACTGAAGCTTTCTTT. It encodes CASSSREGATEAFF.

The V and J genes are TRBV20-1 and TRBJ2-1; 9 positions match TRBD1. The CDR3 loop spans 14 amino acids. Germline assignment: CDR1 DFQATT and CDR2 SNEGSKA (reference sequence). The V and J ends lost 2 bases and 7 bases, in that order; junction bases with no gene match: 6. Here the CDR3 DNA reads TGCAGTGCTAGACGTCCCGGGACAGGGAATGAGCAGTTCTTC. The encoded protein is CSARRPGTGNEQFF.

This clonotype has a handful of counts. The V call is TRBV29-1, the J call TRBJ2-3, with D possibly matching TRBD2 (7 bases). The germline CDR1 and CDR2 sequences are SQVTM and ANQGSEA. The CDR3 loop spans 15 amino acids. The ends were cut back, 3 bases at V and 0 bases at J, with 13 bases in the middle. Written as DNA, the CDR3 is TGCAGCGTTGAGTGGGGGGGCCCCAGCACAGATACGCAGTATTTT. It codes for CSVEWGGPSTDTQYF.

This clonotype has just a few counts. The gene calls are TRBV2 and TRBJ2-3, with 10 bases aligning to TRBD1. CDR1 is SNHLY and CDR2 is FYNNEI in the germline V gene. The CDR3 is 15 residues long. V lost 6 bases, J lost 4 bases, and 7 bases stayed unmatched. As DNA, the CDR3 is TGTGCCAGCAGGACAGACAGGGGGCCCCCAGATACGCAGTATTTT. It yields the protein CASRTDRGPPDTQYF.

The chain uses TRBV12-3 or TRBV12-4 and TRBJ1-2; D is ambiguous. CDR3 length equals 14 residues. V was clipped by 7 bases and J by 8 bases, with 20 bases between them. This CDR3 reads CASTDGPSSWGYTF. CDR3 in DNA: TGTGCCAGCACCGACGGCCCATCTTCTTGGGGCTACACCTTC.

V and J are TRBV20-1 and TRBJ1-1, with D uncertain. Germline-derived CDR1 and CDR2 are DFQATT and SNEGSKA (reference sequence). The CDR3 spans 13 residues. Between the trimmed V and J ends, which lost 3 bases and 7 bases, there was a span of 15 bases. Here the CDR3 reads CSASWAPLVEAFF. As DNA, the CDR3 is TGCAGTGCTAGTTGGGCTCCCCTTGTTGAAGCTTTCTTT.

This clonotype was counted only a few times. The V call is TRBV7-8, the J call TRBJ1-3; D is ambiguous. Trimming removed 6 bases at V and 1 base at J, with 13 bases between. The CDR3 is made up of 15 amino acids. Looked up from germline, CDR1 is SGHVS and CDR2 is FQNEAQ. DNA of the CDR3: TGTGCCAGCAGTCGACGGCCTACATCTGGAAACACCATATATTTT. It specifies CASSRRPTSGNTIYF.

This chain connects TRBV20-1 to TRBJ2-3, with D perhaps being TRBD1 or TRBD2 (5 bases each). Trimming stripped 1 base from V and 2 bases from J, with 10 bases between. The CDR3 sequence is 14 residues long. Germline assignment: CDR1 DFQATT and CDR2 SNEGSKA (reference sequence). The CDR3 protein is CSARGGFLTDTQYF. The CDR3 bases are TGCAGTGCTAGAGGGGGGTTCCTCACAGATACGCAGTATTTT.

For this clonotype: The junction does not match germline at one end; this may be a read error. The gene calls are TRBV28 and TRBJ2-5; D perhaps matches TRBD2 (7 bases). Germline V lookup: CDR1 MDHEN, CDR2 SYDVKM. The CDR3 is 13 amino acids. Here the CDR3 reads CASEGGDHETQYF. CDR3 nucleotide sequence: TGTGCTAGCGAGGGGGGGGACCATGAGACCCAGTACTTC.

J is TRBJ2-3 and V is TRBV5-1, with 7 positions matching TRBD2. The germline gives CDR1 SGHRS, CDR2 YFSETQ. V lost 4 bases and J lost 1; bases outside the gene matches: 12. The CDR3 spans 17 residues. The DNA of the CDR3 is TGCGCCAGCAGCATACTACTAGCGACTCCTGGCACAGATACGCAGTATTTT. This sequence encodes CASSILLATPGTDTQYF.

This clonotype occurred a few times. The V and J genes are TRBV7-9 and TRBJ2-1; D not certain. CDR3 length: 15 amino acids. Germline CDR1 reads SEHNR; CDR2 reads FQNEAQ (reference sequence). Trimming took off 1 base at V and 4 bases at J, with 11 bases between the two ends. The CDR3 loop is CASSLDTSDYNEQFF. CDR3 coding DNA: TGTGCCAGCAGCTTAGACACGTCCGATTACAATGAGCAGTTCTTC. Full variable domain (missing parts from reference TRBV7-9 and TRBJ2-1): DTGVSQNPRHKITKRGQNVTFRCDPISEHNRLYWYRQTLGQGPEFLTYFQNEAQLEKSRLLSDRFSAERPKGSFSTLEIQRTEQGDSAMYLCASSLDTSDYNEQFFGPGTRLTVL.

This clonotype appeared a few times. The genes are TRBV29-1 and TRBJ2-1; TRBD1 might be the D (5 bases). CDR3 length equals 14 residues. Trimming left V 1 base short and J 5 bases short, with 12 bases between. The germline gives CDR1 SQVTM, CDR2 ANQGSEA. The CDR3 sequence: CSVEGTWLNNEQFF. In DNA form, the CDR3 reads TGCAGCGTTGAAGGGACATGGCTAAACAATGAGCAGTTCTTC.

This clonotype turned up a few times. The V call is TRBV6-1, the J call TRBJ2-2; D is perhaps TRBD1 (5 bases). Germline V gene sequence: CDR1 MNHNS, CDR2 SASEGT. Trimming stripped 7 bases from V and 1 base from J, with 10 bases between. This CDR3 has 14 amino acids. CDR3 residues: CASNQGLNTGELFF. In DNA, the CDR3 is TGTGCCAGCAATCAGGGATTGAACACCGGGGAGCTGTTTTTT.

The chain combines TRBV28 with TRBJ2-7, with D perhaps TRBD2 (6 bases). Germline V lookup: CDR1 MDHEN, CDR2 SYDVKM. The CDR3 has 16 amino acids. Trimming left V 2 bases short and J 0 bases short, with 14 bases between. The chain's CDR3 is CASSLTGTSSSYEQYF. In DNA form, the CDR3 reads TGTGCCAGCAGTTTAACCGGGACTTCGAGCTCCTACGAGCAGTACTTC.

The CDR3 nucleotides are TGTGCCAGCAGCGCCCATAGCGGGGGGGCATCGGGCACCGGGGAGCTGTTTTTT. It encodes CASSAHSGGASGTGELFF. The V and J genes are TRBV9 and TRBJ2-2, with TRBD2 matching over 11 bases. The J segment lost 4 bases and the V segment lost 3 bases, leaving 11 bases of the junction unmatched. The length of the CDR3 is 18 residues. Germline V gene sequence: CDR1 SGDLS, CDR2 YYNGEE.

Here the CDR3 DNA reads TGTGCCAGCAGCTTGGGGGTAGTGGGAATTAGGAACACTGAAGCTTTCTTT. Translation: CASSLGVVGIRNTEAFF. The chain is built from TRBV5-5 and TRBJ1-1; D gene ambiguous. Germline CDR1 SGHKS, CDR2 YYEKEE (reference sequence). The CDR3 has 17 residues. Between the trimmed V and J ends, which lost 0 bases and 1 base, there was a span of 16 bases.

This clonotype occurred many times. The chain links TRBV28 to TRBJ2-6, with a tentative D call TRBD1 (5 bases). V lost 6 bases and J 4 bases, leaving 13 bases between the germline ends. The CDR3 has 15 amino acids. Germline V lookup: CDR1 MDHEN, CDR2 SYDVKM. This CDR3 reads CASRQRGSGANVLTF. DNA of the CDR3: TGTGCCAGCAGGCAAAGGGGTTCCGGGGCCAACGTCCTGACTTTC.

The DNA for the CDR3 is TGTGCCAGCAGTCTTTCGTCTAGCGGAACCGGGGAGCTGTTTTTT. Its translation is CASSLSSSGTGELFF. The chain uses TRBV27 and TRBJ2-2; TRBD2 matches at 7 bases. Per the germline V gene, CDR1 is MNHEY and CDR2 is SMNVEV (reference sequence). The CDR3 runs to 15 residues. V was pared by 5 bases and J by 5 bases, with 8 bases of the junction left unmatched.

CDR3 nucleotides: TGTGCCAGCAGCTTAGAGTCGGGGGGCGGGAAGACCCAGTACTTC. Amino acid sequence: CASSLESGGGKTQYF. This chain connects TRBV7-3 to TRBJ2-5; D may be TRBD2 (7 bases). Trimming cost V 2 bases and J 6 bases, with 16 bases left between them. Germline V gives CDR1 SGHTA, CDR2 FQGTGA. The CDR3 runs 15 residues.

This clonotype was counted only a few times. The rearrangement uses TRBV12-3 or TRBV12-4 and TRBJ2-1, with 7 bases aligning to TRBD1. The V segment lost 6 bases and the J segment 5 bases; nucleotides outside the gene matches: 4. The CDR3 covers 13 residues. In DNA form, the CDR3 reads TGTGCCAGCAGACAGGGGCTGGACAATGAGCAGTTCTTC. As protein: CASRQGLDNEQFF.